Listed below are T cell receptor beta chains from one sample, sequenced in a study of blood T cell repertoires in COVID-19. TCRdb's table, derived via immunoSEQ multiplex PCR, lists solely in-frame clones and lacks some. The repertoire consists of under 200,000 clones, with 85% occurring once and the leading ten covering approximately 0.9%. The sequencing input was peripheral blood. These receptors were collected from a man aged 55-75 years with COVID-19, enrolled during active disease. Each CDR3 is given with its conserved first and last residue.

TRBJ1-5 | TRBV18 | CASSPDRGRRQPQHF
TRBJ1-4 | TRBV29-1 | CSATTGVNEKLFF
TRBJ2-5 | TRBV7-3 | CASSLTSGLETQYF
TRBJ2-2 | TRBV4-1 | CASSLGQGAGELFF
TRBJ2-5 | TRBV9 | CASSVGGGAIQETQYF
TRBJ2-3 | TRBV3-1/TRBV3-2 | CASSLAGGIHTDTQYF
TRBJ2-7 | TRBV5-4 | CASSLTGTGAYEQYF
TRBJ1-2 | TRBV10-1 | CASSDRDTRRSGYTF
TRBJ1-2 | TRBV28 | CASQPDSVNFGYTF
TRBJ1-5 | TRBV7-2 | CASSWGENQPQHF
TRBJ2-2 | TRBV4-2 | CASSQDSKGRSGELFF
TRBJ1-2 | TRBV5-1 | CASSSGRGPGYTF
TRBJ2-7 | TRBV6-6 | CASSYDRIYEQYF
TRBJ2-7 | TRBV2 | CASRSRYEQYF
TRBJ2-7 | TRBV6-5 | CASSYSFRGGYEQYF
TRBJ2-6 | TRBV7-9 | CASGTRSSGANVLTF
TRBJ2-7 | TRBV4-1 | CASSPAIAGYEQYF
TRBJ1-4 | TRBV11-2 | CASSLGQGAANEKLFF
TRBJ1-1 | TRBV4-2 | CASSQDVGGNTEAFF
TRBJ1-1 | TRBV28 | CASTSLGVGTEAFF
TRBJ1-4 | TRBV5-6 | CASSSERGSEKLFF
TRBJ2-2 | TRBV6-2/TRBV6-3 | CASSRYPDRAGTGELFF
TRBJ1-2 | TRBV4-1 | CASSQDSLNYGYTF
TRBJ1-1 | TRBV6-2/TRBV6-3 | CASSFPVRNTEAFF
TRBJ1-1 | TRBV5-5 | CASTRQENTEAFF
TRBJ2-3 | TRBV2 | CASSMRQGASDTQYF
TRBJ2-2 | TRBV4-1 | CASSPWTRLNTGELFF
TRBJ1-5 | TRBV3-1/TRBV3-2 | CASSRGSNQPQHF
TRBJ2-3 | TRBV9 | CASSGEGGSTDTQYF
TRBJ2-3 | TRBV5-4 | CASSPSGGRIHRGTDTQYF
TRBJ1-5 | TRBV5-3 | CARSPPEGQGNQPQHF
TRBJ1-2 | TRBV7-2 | CASRPQGYGYTF
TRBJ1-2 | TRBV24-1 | CATSLPGANYGYTF
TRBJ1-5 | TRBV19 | CASRSSNQPQHF
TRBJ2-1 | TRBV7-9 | CASSLGQVGEQFF
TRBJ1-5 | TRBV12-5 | CASGPGQAQHF
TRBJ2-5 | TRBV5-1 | CASSFGGETQYF
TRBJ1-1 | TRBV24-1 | CATTQGFVEAFF
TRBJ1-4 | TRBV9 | CASSVGQTSTNEKLFF
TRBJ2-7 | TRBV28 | CASSYRPRRRPLAFPYEQYF
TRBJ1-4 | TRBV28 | CASSPPRPRNEKLFF
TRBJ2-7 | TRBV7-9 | CASSPGDRGYEQYF
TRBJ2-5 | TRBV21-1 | CASTIPRGRRLETQYF
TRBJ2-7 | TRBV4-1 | CASSQGTGGNEQYF
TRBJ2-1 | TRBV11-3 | CASSLGGRNNEQFF
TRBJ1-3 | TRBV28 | CASSLYAGQISGNTIYF